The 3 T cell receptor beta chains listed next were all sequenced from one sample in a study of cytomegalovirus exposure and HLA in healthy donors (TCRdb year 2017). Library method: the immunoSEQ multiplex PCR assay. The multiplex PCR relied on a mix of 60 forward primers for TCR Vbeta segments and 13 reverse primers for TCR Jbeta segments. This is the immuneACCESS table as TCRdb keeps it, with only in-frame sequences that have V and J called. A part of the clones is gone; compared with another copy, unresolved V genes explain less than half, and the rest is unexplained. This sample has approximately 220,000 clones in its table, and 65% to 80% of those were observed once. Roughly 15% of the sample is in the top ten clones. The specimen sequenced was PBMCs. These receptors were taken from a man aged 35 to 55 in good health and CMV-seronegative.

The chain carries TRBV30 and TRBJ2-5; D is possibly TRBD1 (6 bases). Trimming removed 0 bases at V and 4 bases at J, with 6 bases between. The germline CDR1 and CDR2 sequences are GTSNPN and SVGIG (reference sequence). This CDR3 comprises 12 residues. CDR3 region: CAWSVQGETQYF. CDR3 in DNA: TGTGCCTGGAGTGTACAGGGAGAGACCCAGTACTTC.

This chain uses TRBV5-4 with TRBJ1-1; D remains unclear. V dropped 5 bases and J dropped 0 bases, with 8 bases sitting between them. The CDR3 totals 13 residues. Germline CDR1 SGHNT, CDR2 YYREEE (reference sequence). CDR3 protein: CASSSDMNTEAFF. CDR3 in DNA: TGTGCCAGCAGTTCAGACATGAACACTGAAGCTTTCTTT.

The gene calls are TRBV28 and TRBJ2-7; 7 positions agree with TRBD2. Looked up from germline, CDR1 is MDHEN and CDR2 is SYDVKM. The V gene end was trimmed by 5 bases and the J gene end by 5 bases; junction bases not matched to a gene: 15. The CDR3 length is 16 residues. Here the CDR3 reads CASSGAGTFRKNEQYF. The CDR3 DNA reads TGTGCCAGCAGTGGAGCGGGAACCTTCCGTAAAAACGAGCAGTACTTC.